This T cell receptor beta chain was observed in a study of cytomegalovirus exposure and HLA in healthy donors. General observations from the study: In a later analysis, V- and J-gene trimming of beta chains associated with a DCLRE1C missense variant, replicated independently. According to the study, approximately 150 TCR beta chains were cytomegalovirus-associated.

Researchers ran the PCR with 60 Vbeta and 13 Jbeta primers. Only in-frame clones appear in the TCRdb table, and some are missing; sequencing was by immunoSEQ multiplex PCR. This repertoire shows some 150,000 clones, approximately 84% found once; its top ten account for about 1.4%. With regard to this clone: What it binds is not known.

The sequenced material came from PBMCs. This sequence originates from a man aged 30 to 39 in good health and CMV-seropositive.

In DNA, the CDR3 is TGTGCCAGCAGTATCAGGGGAGAGAATGAAAAACTGTTTTTT. This encodes CASSIRGENEKLFF. V is TRBV27 and J is TRBJ1-4; perhaps TRBD1 as D (6 bases). Trimming left V 5 bases short and J 5 bases short, with 12 bases between. Germline CDR1 MNHEY, CDR2 SMNVEV (reference sequence). The CDR3 runs to 14 residues.